This is a list of T cell receptor beta chains from one sample in a study of blood T cell repertoires in COVID-19. Method: immunoSEQ multiplex PCR; TCRdb's copy keeps in-frame clones and lacks some. There are 200,000 to 300,000 clones in the sample; 88% occur only once, and roughly 4% lies in the top ten. The specimen was peripheral blood. The receptors shown here come from a man aged 60 to 69 who had recovered from COVID-19. CDR3s leave out the opening cysteine and the closing phenylalanine or tryptophan.

J: TRBJ1-1; length: 10; V: TRBV5-1; CDR3: ASRFDSRRAF
J: TRBJ2-5; length: 13; V: TRBV2; CDR3: ACSGTGSLEETQY
J: TRBJ1-2; length: 14; V: TRBV5-1; CDR3: ASSFDGREALNGYT
J: TRBJ2-4; length: 10; V: TRBV24-1; CDR3: ATSEGGTIQY
J: TRBJ1-1; length: 12; V: TRBV19; CDR3: ASSERDRGAEAF
J: TRBJ1-4; length: 12; V: TRBV7-2; CDR3: ASSLTGINEKLF
J: TRBJ2-7; length: 10; V: TRBV7-2; CDR3: ASSSNRGEQY
J: TRBJ1-2; length: 11; V: TRBV4-2; CDR3: ASSQRGNYGYT
J: TRBJ2-1; length: 14; V: TRBV7-2; CDR3: ASSLAGLASNNEQF
J: TRBJ2-7; length: 13; V: TRBV7-2; CDR3: ASSPTGRARYEQY
J: TRBJ1-2; length: 13; V: TRBV21-1; CDR3: ASSTTKDRGHGYT
J: TRBJ2-5; length: 16; V: TRBV10-3; CDR3: AISGGTSGGQFEETQY
J: TRBJ1-3; length: 14; V: TRBV5-6; CDR3: ASSLELLSSGNTIY
J: TRBJ2-1; length: 18; V: TRBV27; CDR3: ASSSPFLGPMDSAYNEQF
J: TRBJ1-1; length: 14; V: TRBV3-1/TRBV3-2; CDR3: ASSQTLGRPNTEAF
J: TRBJ2-7; length: 10; V: TRBV6-7; CDR3: ASSYSSGEQY
J: TRBJ2-3; length: 16; V: TRBV5-1; CDR3: ASSLGLAGGASTDTQY
J: TRBJ1-2; length: 11; V: TRBV24-1; CDR3: ATSDRDSYGYT
J: TRBJ1-3; length: 15; V: TRBV15; CDR3: ATSRDPTGVSGNTIY
J: TRBJ1-2; length: 11; V: TRBV7-2; CDR3: ASSPSRSYGYT
J: TRBJ1-2; length: 13; V: TRBV6-5; CDR3: ASSPSRKGAGGYT
J: TRBJ2-5; length: 13; V: TRBV7-2; CDR3: ASSIGTGGQETQY